These 20 T cell receptor beta chains were all obtained from the same sample, sequenced in a study of T cell changes during pregnancy in multiple sclerosis. Method: immunoSEQ multiplex PCR; TCRdb's copy keeps in-frame clones and lacks some. The sample carries around 50,000 clones, 85% to 95% recorded once. Source: CD8+ T cells from peripheral blood mononuclear cells, taken in the first trimester of pregnancy. The receptors derive from a female donor with multiple sclerosis, enrolled in a pregnancy study.

The chain has TRBV27 and TRBJ2-7; tentatively, D is TRBD1 (7 bases). This CDR3 contains 14 residues. Trimming left V 2 bases short and J 4 bases short, with 12 bases between. Germline CDR1 reads MNHEY; CDR2 reads SMNVEV (reference sequence). CDR3 amino acids: CASSLAGQIYEQYF. CDR3 nucleotide sequence: TGTGCCAGCAGTTTAGCGGGACAGATATACGAGCAGTACTTC.

The rearrangement links TRBV19 to TRBJ1-1; D is possibly TRBD1 (5 bases). Germline assignment: CDR1 LNHDA and CDR2 SQIVND (reference sequence). The CDR3 extends over 13 amino acids. V shed 6 bases and J shed 1 base, with 9 bases lying between them. In DNA, the CDR3 is TGTGCCAGTAGGGAAGGGGAGAACACTGAAGCTTTCTTT. It codes for CASREGENTEAFF. The complete variable domain, with remaining parts taken from reference TRBV19 and TRBJ1-1, reads DGGITQSPKYLFRKEGQNVTLSCEQNLNHDAMYWYRQDPGQGLRLIYYSQIVNDFQKGDIAEGYSVSREKKESFPLTVTSAQKNPTAFYLCASREGENTEAFFGQGTRLTVV.

As to this clone: The conserved final phenylalanine or tryptophan is absent from the CDR3, which likely points to a read error. The DNA is omitted, as the CDR3 cannot be located on it reliably, and the CDR3 follows TCRdb's listing. The genes are TRBV27 and TRBJ1-1. Germline loops: CDR1 MNHEY, CDR2 SMNVEV (reference sequence). The CDR3 length is 10 residues, termini included. CDR3 in amino acids: CASRPGSSVA.

This clone has just one count. The chain recombines TRBV27 with TRBJ1-2; D gene uncertain. Germline V lookup: CDR1 MNHEY, CDR2 SMNVEV (reference sequence). The CDR3 sequence is 13 residues long. With 3 bases removed from V and 6 bases from J, the gap between germline ends came to 11 bases. This CDR3 reads CASSFSGFNGYTF. CDR3 sequence (DNA): TGTGCCAGCAGTTTTTCGGGGTTTAATGGCTACACCTTC.

This chain joins TRBV5-1 and TRBJ2-7, with D possibly matching TRBD1 (6 bases). V shed 4 bases and J shed 4 bases, with 15 bases lying between them. This CDR3 region has 14 residues. Germline assignment: CDR1 SGHRS and CDR2 YFSETQ. The CDR3 sequence: CASSPSPTGYEQYF. CDR3 nucleotides: TGCGCCAGCAGCCCCTCACCCACAGGGTACGAGCAGTACTTC.

The gene calls are TRBV15 and TRBJ1-6; maybe TRBD1 (5 bases). The germline gives CDR1 LNHNV, CDR2 YYDKDF (reference sequence). The ends were cut back, 0 bases at V and 12 bases at J, with 15 bases in the middle. The CDR3 spans 15 residues. CDR3 sequence (DNA): TGTGCCACCAGCAGAGATCGAGACAGTTCTCAACCCCTCCACTTT. Translated: CATSRDRDSSQPLHF.

V and J are TRBV19 and TRBJ2-1; D perhaps matches TRBD2 (7 bases). The CDR3 loop spans 15 amino acids. Germline V gene lookup returns CDR1 LNHDA and CDR2 SQIVND (reference sequence). V lost 4 bases and J lost 3, with 13 bases in between. The CDR3 loop reads CASSRGGGYYNEQFF. CDR3 DNA: TGTGCCAGTAGTAGAGGGGGAGGGTACTACAATGAGCAGTTCTTC.

The chain carries TRBV5-6 and TRBJ2-7, with 7 positions matching TRBD1. Germline loops: CDR1 SGHDT, CDR2 YYEEEE. The CDR3 loop spans 14 amino acids. The junction had 9 bases not matched to a gene; V was cut back by 4 bases and J by 5 bases. CDR3 coding DNA: TGTGCCAGCAGCCTGCCGGCGCAGGGGGACGAGCAGTACTTC. It codes for CASSLPAQGDEQYF. The complete variable domain, with remaining parts taken from reference TRBV5-6 and TRBJ2-7, reads DAGVTQSPTHLIKTRGQQVTLRCSPKSGHDTVSWYQQALGQGPQFIFQYYEEEERQRGNFPDRFSGHQFPNYSSELNVNALLLGDSALYLCASSLPAQGDEQYFGPGTRLTVT.

The chain carries TRBV14 and TRBJ2-7; 7 bases map to TRBD2. CDR1 and CDR2 (germline): SGHDN, FVKESK. V was clipped by 2 bases and J by 5 bases; unmatched bases: 6. The CDR3 loop spans 14 amino acids. Here the CDR3 DNA reads TGTGCCAGCAGCCAATCTCTAGCGGAGCACGAGCAGTACTTC. Translated, it gives CASSQSLAEHEQYF.

This clone was observed once. This chain connects TRBV6-5 to TRBJ1-5; TRBD1 is a possible D gene (6 bases). Trimming removed 6 bases from V and 2 bases from J, with 11 bases in between. This CDR3 is built from 14 residues. CDR1 MNHEY and CDR2 SVGAGI come from the germline V gene. The CDR3 region has the DNA TGTGCCAGCAGACAGGGCTTCGGCAATCAGCCCCAGCATTTT. The encoded protein is CASRQGFGNQPQHF.

The chain uses TRBV27 and TRBJ2-3; D unresolved. This CDR3 is built from 15 residues. Trimming pared 2 bases from V and 3 bases from J, leaving 12 bases between. Germline CDR1 MNHEY, CDR2 SMNVEV (reference sequence). The CDR3 protein is CASSLIYLGTDTQYF. CDR3 nucleotide sequence: TGTGCCAGCAGTTTAATCTACCTCGGTACAGATACGCAGTATTTT.

This clone was observed once. The rearrangement links TRBV5-4 to TRBJ2-7; TRBD2 agrees at 9 bases. CDR1 and CDR2 from the germline V gene are SGHNT and YYREEE (reference sequence). The CDR3 extends over 20 amino acids. Trimming removed 4 bases from V and 5 bases from J; junction bases left unmatched: 25. The CDR3 protein is CASSAAPLGASGGRPDEQYF. In DNA, the CDR3 is TGTGCCAGCAGCGCCGCGCCCCTAGGAGCCAGCGGGGGGCGGCCGGACGAGCAGTACTTC.

This clone was seen only once. The chain joins TRBV5-1 to TRBJ2-7, with unresolved D. CDR1 SGHRS and CDR2 YFSETQ come from the germline V gene. V was shortened by 3 bases and J by 2 bases, with 12 bases between the two germline ends. The CDR3 contains 14 residues. CDR3 in amino acids: CASSWATSTYEQYF. DNA of the CDR3: TGCGCCAGCAGCTGGGCCACCTCTACCTACGAGCAGTACTTC.

The V gene is TRBV7-2, the J gene TRBJ2-1; TRBD2 matches at 12 bases. CDR3 length: 15 residues. With V trimmed by 2 bases and J by 10 bases, 6 bases remained unmatched. Germline V lookup: CDR1 SGHTA, CDR2 FQGNSA. The CDR3 reads CASSLTSGRRDEQFF. DNA for the CDR3: TGTGCCAGCAGCTTAACTAGCGGGAGGCGAGACGAGCAGTTCTTC.

V gene TRBV7-9 combines with J gene TRBJ2-4, with D unresolved. V lost 4 bases and J lost 5, with 6 bases in between. This CDR3 region has 12 residues. CDR1 and CDR2 from the germline V gene are SEHNR and FQNEAQ (reference sequence). The DNA of the CDR3 is TGTGCCAGCAGCTCCGTAGAAAACATTCAGTACTTC. The encoded protein is CASSSVENIQYF.

The V gene is TRBV28, the J gene TRBJ2-3; 9 positions match TRBD2. The CDR3 spans 17 residues. With 7 bases clipped from V and 0 bases from J, the junction kept 11 bases outside the gene matches. CDR1 is MDHEN, CDR2 SYDVKM, per germline. CDR3 coding DNA: TGTGCCAGCAATACTATTCGCGGGAGGGCTAGCACAGATACGCAGTATTTT. Translated: CASNTIRGRASTDTQYF. The full variable domain, its missing parts supplied by reference TRBV28 and TRBJ2-3, is DVKVTQSSRYLVKRTGEKVFLECVQDMDHENMFWYRQDPGLGLRLIYFSYDVKMKEKGDIPEGYSVSREKKERFSLILESASTNQTSMYLCASNTIRGRASTDTQYFGPGTRLTVL.

This sequence joins TRBV28 and TRBJ2-1; 12 bases are shared with TRBD1. The CDR3 consists of 15 residues. Trimming took 6 bases from V and 8 from J; bases not matched to a gene: 8. Germline-derived CDR1 and CDR2 are MDHEN and SYDVKM. As DNA, the CDR3 is TGTGCCAGCAGCCTGGGGGACAGGGGGCGCGATGAGCAGTTCTTC. Protein sequence: CASSLGDRGRDEQFF.

The chain is built from TRBV29-1 and TRBJ2-5; a possible D gene is TRBD1 (5 bases). Trimming shortened V by 6 bases and J by 5 bases, and 13 bases separated the two germline ends. The CDR3 covers 12 residues. Germline CDR1 is SQVTM and CDR2 is ANQGSEA. As DNA, the CDR3 is TGCAGCGTCCTAGACAGCAGCGAGACCCAGTACTTC. Encoded protein: CSVLDSSETQYF.

V gene TRBV19 combines with J gene TRBJ2-1; TRBD2 matches at 11 bases. Unmatched junction bases numbered 6, after V lost 9 bases and J lost 2 bases. The CDR3 has 15 residues. Germline lookup yields CDR1 LNHDA and CDR2 SQIVND (reference sequence). The CDR3 loop reads CASCSGLAAYNEQFF. Written as DNA, the CDR3 is TGTGCCAGCTGTTCGGGACTAGCGGCCTACAATGAGCAGTTCTTC.

The chain uses TRBV19 and TRBJ1-1; 7 bases line up with TRBD1. The CDR3 spans 14 residues. The germline CDR1 and CDR2 sequences are LNHDA and SQIVND (reference sequence). Germline trimming cut 5 bases from V and 1 base from J; bases unmatched to any gene: 4. CDR3 sequence reads: CASSPGTENTEAFF. The DNA for the CDR3 is TGTGCCAGTAGTCCGGGGACAGAGAACACTGAAGCTTTCTTT.